The rows below give T cell receptor beta chains drawn from one sample of a study of molecular identifiers for immune sequencing clone quantification. TCRdb passed the PCR reads through MiXCR, listing each CDR3 protein once. The sample has approximately 590,000 distinct CDR3 sequences, about 25% seen once; the top ten hold about 0.78%. The sample was naive CD8+ T cells from blood, with Jurkat cell RNA spiked in. The receptors originated from a human donor in good health. Some libraries in this study had Jurkat cell RNA spiked in. CDR3s include the opening cysteine and the closing phenylalanine or tryptophan. D genes are given only for firm matches. Clone size is shown for a subset of rows, as once, few, many or a class of expanded clone.

>16|TRBV28|TRBJ2-3|many|NA
CASSPRTETSTDTQYF
TGTGCCAGCAGTCCGCGGACGGAAACTAGCACAGATACGCAGTATTTT
>11|TRBV27|TRBJ1-1|few|TRBD1
CAVRGDTEAFF
TGTGCCGTCAGGGGGGACACTGAAGCTTTCTTT
>14|TRBV7-6|TRBJ2-3|many|NA
CASSFQTVPDTQYF
TGTGCCAGCAGCTTCCAGACAGTCCCAGATACGCAGTATTTT
>17|TRBV12-3/TRBV12-4|TRBJ2-7|NA|NA
CASSLVMAWDRDYEQYF
TGTGCCAGCAGTTTAGTGATGGCGTGGGACCGCGACTACGAGCAGTACTTC
>12|TRBV19|TRBJ1-1|few|NA
CASSMVDGGAFF
TGTGCCAGTAGTATGGTTGATGGAGGGGCTTTCTTT
>14|TRBV7-9|TRBJ2-5|NA|NA
CASSLVVGKETQYF
TGTGCCAGCAGCTTAGTCGTGGGGAAAGAGACCCAGTACTTC
>19|TRBV7-9|TRBJ2-6|NA|NA
CASSFPAQWTTSGANVLTF
TGTGCCAGCAGCTTCCCGGCCCAGTGGACAACCTCTGGGGCCAACGTCCTGACTTTC
>14|TRBV28|TRBJ2-3|NA|NA
CASKRWQASDTQYF
TGTGCCAGCAAGAGGTGGCAGGCGTCAGATACGCAGTATTTT
>14|TRBV6-5|TRBJ2-1|NA|TRBD1
CASGWTGNYNEQFF
TGTGCCAGCGGTTGGACAGGGAACTACAATGAGCAGTTCTTC
>13|TRBV4-1|TRBJ1-1|many|NA
CASSQVGEAEAFF
TGCGCCAGCAGCCAAGTAGGGGAAGCTGAAGCTTTCTTT
>17|TRBV28|TRBJ1-5|NA|TRBD1
CASSKITGVVSNQPQHF
TGTGCCAGCAGTAAAATCACAGGGGTGGTCAGCAATCAGCCCCAGCATTTT
>14|TRBV7-8|TRBJ1-5|many|NA
CASRSGFSNQPQHF
TGTGCCAGCAGGTCAGGCTTTAGCAATCAGCCCCAGCATTTT
>14|TRBV5-1|TRBJ2-7|few|TRBD1
CASSFGTGGEEQYF
TGCGCCAGCAGCTTTGGGACAGGGGGCGAGGAGCAGTACTTC
>12|TRBV4-1|TRBJ2-5|many|NA
CASSQDWETQYF
TGCGCCAGCAGCCAAGACTGGGAGACCCAGTACTTC
>16|TRBV6-2/TRBV6-3|TRBJ2-7|few|NA
CASSYTRQRQSYEQYF
TGTGCCAGCAGTTATACCCGACAGCGCCAATCCTACGAGCAGTACTTC
>14|TRBV3-1|TRBJ2-5|NA|NA
CASSQGLERETQYF
TGTGCCAGCAGCCAAGGACTGGAGAGGGAGACCCAGTACTTC
>14|TRBV6-5|TRBJ1-2|many|TRBD1
CASREQGDNYGYTF
TGTGCCAGCAGAGAACAGGGGGATAACTATGGCTACACCTTC
>13|TRBV27|TRBJ1-6|NA|NA
CASSEDRRSPLHF
TGTGCCAGCAGCGAAGACAGGAGGTCACCCCTCCACTTT
>15|TRBV19|TRBJ2-3|many|TRBD2
CATSRGEVGTDTQYF
TGTGCCACCTCTCGGGGGGAGGTTGGCACAGATACGCAGTATTTT
>12|TRBV7-9|TRBJ1-1|many|NA
CASSSLVPEAFF
TGTGCCAGCAGCTCTCTGGTCCCTGAAGCTTTCTTT
>12|TRBV19|TRBJ1-2|few|TRBD1
CASSTYRGDYTF
TGTGCCAGTAGTACCTACAGGGGAGACTACACCTTC
>13|TRBV7-9|TRBJ2-3|many|NA
CAGGLGGTDTQYF
TGTGCCGGAGGGTTAGGGGGCACAGATACGCAGTATTTT
>17|TRBV9|TRBJ2-2|many|TRBD1
CASSVSKDRGSTGELFF
TGTGCCAGCAGCGTGTCCAAGGACAGGGGTTCCACCGGGGAGCTGTTTTTT
>13|TRBV19|TRBJ2-1|once|NA
CASSWQKYNEQFF
TGTGCCAGTAGTTGGCAGAAGTACAATGAGCAGTTCTTC
>12|TRBV7-8|TRBJ1-6|many|NA
CASSLIDSPLHF
TGTGCCAGCAGCTTAATTGATTCACCCCTCCACTTT
>18|TRBV7-3|TRBJ2-1|NA|TRBD2
CASSLTGRAGGPGNEQFF
TGTGCCAGCAGCTTAACGGGTAGGGCGGGAGGGCCTGGTAATGAGCAGTTCTTC
>17|TRBV27|TRBJ2-3|few|TRBD1
CASSLSWTGASTDTQYF
TGTGCCAGCAGTTTATCTTGGACAGGGGCTAGCACAGATACGCAGTATTTT
>13|TRBV20-1|TRBJ2-3|many|NA
CSARDLEGDTQYF
TGCAGTGCTAGAGACCTGGAGGGGGATACGCAGTATTTT
>16|TRBV24-1|TRBJ2-7|NA|TRBD2
CATSDLRTSGPYEQYF
TGTGCCACCAGTGATTTACGGACTAGCGGGCCCTACGAGCAGTACTTC
>15|TRBV20-1|TRBJ2-3|many|NA
CSADRTDQTTDTQYF
TGCAGTGCGGATAGGACCGACCAGACCACAGATACGCAGTATTTT
>15|TRBV5-1|TRBJ1-3|NA|TRBD1
CASSSDRASGNTIYF
TGCGCCAGCAGCTCCGACAGGGCGAGCGGAAACACCATATATTTT
>11|TRBV28|TRBJ2-7|many|NA
CASSIPGPPYF
TGTGCCAGCTCCATTCCGGGACCGCCGTACTTC
>14|TRBV4-1|TRBJ2-7|many|TRBD1
CASSQKGQGYEQYF
TGCGCCAGCAGCCAAAAGGGACAGGGGTACGAGCAGTACTTC
>16|TRBV19|TRBJ2-3|few|TRBD2
CASSAGLAGAGDTQYF
TGTGCCAGTAGTGCAGGACTAGCGGGGGCTGGAGATACGCAGTATTTT
>15|TRBV5-4|TRBJ2-1|NA|TRBD2
CASSFGTSGPLEQFF
TGTGCCAGCAGTTTTGGGACTAGCGGACCCTTAGAGCAGTTCTTC
>13|TRBV7-9|TRBJ2-7|NA|NA
CASSAPDRREQYF
TGTGCCAGCAGCGCACCGGACAGACGCGAGCAGTACTTC
>15|TRBV7-2|TRBJ2-3|many|TRBD2
CASSFGTTNTDTQYF
TGTGCCAGCAGCTTTGGGACTACGAACACAGATACGCAGTATTTT
>11|TRBV6-2/TRBV6-3|TRBJ2-7|few|NA
CASGPVIEQYF
TGTGCCAGCGGCCCCGTAATCGAGCAGTACTTC
>17|TRBV4-1|TRBJ2-5|NA|NA
CASSPIGLLEFQETQYF
TGCGCCAGCAGCCCTATAGGGTTACTTGAGTTCCAAGAGACCCAGTACTTC
>15|TRBV19|TRBJ1-2|NA|NA
CASSIVPSTERGYTF
TGTGCCAGTAGTATAGTCCCGTCCACCGAGCGGGGCTACACCTTC
>15|TRBV5-8|TRBJ2-3|many|NA
CASSLGGPPTDTQYF
TGTGCCAGCAGCTTGGGGGGGCCACCCACAGATACGCAGTATTTT
>13|TRBV24-1|TRBJ1-1|few|NA
CATSDRQFPRAFF
TGTGCCACCAGTGACCGACAGTTCCCGAGGGCTTTCTTT